The 2 T cell receptor beta chains below come from one sample, sequenced in a study of shared clonotypes between healthy human individuals. Assay used: immunoSEQ multiplex PCR; TCRdb lists only in-frame clones, some missing. The repertoire holds 1 million to 1.2 million clones, with approximately 80% as singletons. Specimen: memory CD4+ T cells from PBMCs. Subset defined: CD45RA-negative fraction. These receptors were collected from a man aged 18 to 29 in good health. Some clones in this sample may be carry-over from other donors' samples.

Only a few counts were recorded for this clone. This chain uses TRBV5-1 with TRBJ2-6; D is unclear. V was pared by 0 bases and J by 0 bases, with 4 bases between. Germline V gene data show CDR1 as SGHRS and CDR2 as YFSETQ. This CDR3 spans 15 amino acids. The CDR3 DNA sequence: TGCGCCAGCAGCTTGGCAATCTCTGGGGCCAACGTCCTGACTTTC. As protein: CASSLAISGANVLTF.

The V call is TRBV5-1, the J call TRBJ2-1, with D unclear. Trimming took 0 bases from V and 7 from J, leaving 8 bases between them. This CDR3 region has 13 residues. Germline V gene data show CDR1 as SGHRS and CDR2 as YFSETQ. CDR3 sequence reads: CASSLGPVNEQFF. CDR3 coding DNA: TGCGCCAGCAGCTTGGGCCCTGTTAATGAGCAGTTCTTC.